The 5 T cell receptor beta chains reported below all come from one sample, sequenced in a study of T cells in Graves' hyperthyroidism and ophthalmopathy. Using RNA transcripts as the source, TCR beta CDR3 regions were amplified. Using the HTBI primer set, a first-round RT-PCR was run on the TCR CDR3. MiXCR, applied by TCRdb to the multiplex PCR reads, yields one record per CDR3 protein. The table includes 500,000 or so distinct CDR3 sequences, roughly a sixth detected once. Source material: blood. The receptors derive from a woman in her twenties or thirties with Graves' ophthalmopathy.

This clonotype was counted at least ten times. The V and J genes are TRBV12-5 and TRBJ2-1; D call uncertain. The CDR3 length is 19 residues. Trimming pared 4 bases from V and 0 bases from J, leaving 22 bases between. CDR1 and CDR2 from the germline V gene are LGHNT and FRNRAP. This CDR3 reads CASGSNPPYGASSYNEQFF. CDR3 coding DNA: TGTGCTAGTGGTTCTAACCCCCCCTACGGCGCTAGCTCCTACAATGAGCAGTTCTTC.

This chain connects TRBV5-1 to TRBJ2-2, with D maybe TRBD2 (6 bases). Looked up from germline, CDR1 is SGHRS and CDR2 is YFSETQ. This CDR3 has 16 residues. Trimming left V 4 bases short and J 6 bases short, with 19 bases between. CDR3 sequence (DNA): TGCGCCAGCAGCGCCCGGACCACGACTAGTCCCGGGGAGCTGTTTTTT. Protein sequence: CASSARTTTSPGELFF.

As for this clonotype: The junction departs from germline at one end; a sequencing error may be responsible. The V call is TRBV11-1, the J call TRBJ2-7, with D perhaps TRBD1 (6 bases). The CDR3 extends over 15 amino acids. The germline V gene encodes CDR1 SGHAT and CDR2 FQDESV (reference sequence). Here the CDR3 reads CASSQGWDNNYEQYF. As DNA, the CDR3 is TGCGCCAGCAGCCAAGGTTGGGACAACAACTACGAGCAGTACTTC.

This chain joins TRBV29-1 and TRBJ2-7; 10 bases align to TRBD2. Looked up from germline, CDR1 is SQVTM and CDR2 is ANQGSEA. V was clipped by 0 bases and J by 6 bases; unmatched bases: 5. The CDR3 has 14 amino acids. In DNA form, the CDR3 reads TGCAGCGTTGAAGACCCTAGCGGGAGCGGCGAGCAGTACTTC. It is translated as CSVEDPSGSGEQYF.

This clonotype was observed at least ten times. V is TRBV28 and J is TRBJ1-2; D remains unclear. The CDR3 spans 13 residues. The germline gives CDR1 MDHEN, CDR2 SYDVKM. Trimming cost V 3 bases and J 8 bases, with 13 bases left between them. CDR3 residues: CASSFTRSRGYTF. CDR3 DNA: TGTGCCAGCAGTTTCACCCGGTCGCGCGGCTACACCTTC.